This T cell receptor beta chain was retrieved from a study of CD8+ T cells in alopecia areata. Whole-study findings and limits: Scalp clonality and expanded CD8+ clones among the top 100 showed significant decreases with tofacitinib.

V dropped 0 bases and J dropped 6 bases, with 11 bases sitting between them. This CDR3 has 14 residues. Per germline, CDR1 GTSNPN and CDR2 SVGIG (reference sequence). Comment on this clone: The antigen is not known.

RNA extraction was followed by reverse transcription into cDNA, which acted as the sequencing template. The method was immunoSEQ multiplex PCR; TCRdb's version includes in-frame clones alone and lacks a portion of them. The sample has 140,000 to 150,000 clones, roughly 52% seen once. Treatment given: oral pan-JAK inhibitor, 5-10 mg twice daily. Investigators sorted PBMCs to obtain both CD4+ and CD8+ T cells. The sequence was obtained from a human donor with alopecia areata. Source: CD8+ T cells sorted from blood, taken at week 4, from a patient treated with tofacitinib. The chain has TRBV30 and TRBJ2-2; D is ambiguous. The CDR3 here is CAWSVPPGPGELFF. For the CDR3, the DNA is TGTGCCTGGAGTGTACCCCCTGGCCCCGGGGAGCTGTTTTTT. Full variable domain (missing parts from reference TRBV30 and TRBJ2-2): SQTIHQWPATLVQPVGSPLSLECTVEGTSNPNLYWYRQAAGRGLQLLFYSVGIGQISSEVPQNLSASRPQDRQFILSSKKLLLSDSGFYLCAWSVPPGPGELFFGEGSRLTVL.